The clone carrying this TCR beta chain was detected only a few times. Its matching antigen is unknown. Clones were read by immunoSEQ multiplex PCR, and TCRdb kept only the in-frame ones, dropping some. Counted here are fewer than 200,000 clones, approximately 94% occurring once; the ten biggest clones make up just over 0.3%. This entry is derived from a study of OX40 agonist ivuxolimab in advanced cancers. Study information: Patient treatment consisted of intravenous ivuxolimab administration every 2 weeks at 0.01 to 10 mg/kg.

Trimming cost V 6 bases and J 7 bases, with 16 bases left between them. The CDR3 runs 15 residues. The germline gives CDR1 MNHEY, CDR2 SMNVEV (reference sequence). Study outcomes and limitations: In the 0.1-3.0 mg/kg groups, partial responders showed among the lowest expansion.

The chain recombines TRBV27 with TRBJ1-6, with a tentative D call TRBD1 (6 bases). This clonotype was obtained from an adult with an advanced solid tumor such as melanoma, head and neck, liver or kidney cancer. Sample: CD4+ or CD8+ T cells sorted from blood, taken in a trial of the OX40 agonist ivuxolimab. CDR3 amino acids: CASSREGGRNSPLHF. Here the CDR3 DNA reads TGTGCCAGCAGCCGTGAGGGGGGGCGAAATTCACCCCTCCACTTT.